Below, 9 T cell receptor beta chains from the same sample are listed, as sequenced in a study of OX40 agonist ivuxolimab in advanced cancers. Clones were read by immunoSEQ multiplex PCR, and TCRdb kept only the in-frame ones, dropping some. The table shows approximately 100,000 clones, with 75% to 95% occurring only once. Specimen: CD4+ or CD8+ T cells sorted from blood, collected in a trial of the OX40 agonist ivuxolimab. These receptors originate from an adult with an advanced solid tumor such as melanoma, head and neck, liver or kidney cancer.

The chain combines TRBV30 with TRBJ1-6, with D possibly TRBD1 on 5 matching bases. V was trimmed by 0 bases and J by 0 bases, leaving 9 bases between them. Per germline, CDR1 GTSNPN and CDR2 SVGIG (reference sequence). CDR3 length equals 16 residues. The DNA for the CDR3 is TGTGCCTGGAGTGTGGGGGGAGGCTCCTATAATTCACCCCTCCACTTT. This codes for CAWSVGGGSYNSPLHF.

The chain recombines TRBV29-1 with TRBJ2-1; D may be TRBD1 (5 bases). This CDR3 region has 13 residues. Trimming removed 1 base from V and 8 bases from J, with 12 bases in between. Per the germline V gene, CDR1 is SQVTM and CDR2 is ANQGSEA. The CDR3 region is CSVEVRVGDEQFF. Here the CDR3 DNA reads TGCAGCGTTGAAGTCAGGGTAGGGGATGAGCAGTTCTTC.

This clone was seen more than once but under ten times. The chain couples TRBV7-9 to TRBJ2-5; D remains ambiguous. V shed 5 bases and J shed 4 bases, with 8 bases lying between them. The germline V gene has CDR1 SEHNR and CDR2 FQNEAQ (reference sequence). The CDR3 extends over 12 amino acids. This CDR3 is CASSTGRETQYF. The CDR3 DNA sequence: TGTGCCAGCAGCACCGGTCGAGAGACCCAGTACTTC.

The rearrangement joins TRBV19 to TRBJ1-1; 10 bases fit TRBD1. The CDR3 is 14 amino acids. Germline V CDR1 and CDR2: LNHDA, SQIVND (reference sequence). The V gene end was trimmed by 6 bases and the J gene end by 11 bases; junction bases not matched to a gene: 12. In nucleotides, the CDR3 is TGTGCCAGTAGCCCCCTTACGGGACAGGGGCACGCTTTCTTT. Translation gives CASSPLTGQGHAFF.

The chain links TRBV7-8 to TRBJ2-1, with a tentative D call TRBD2 (6 bases). Germline values: CDR1 SGHVS, CDR2 FQNEAQ. V lost 6 bases, J lost 7 bases, and 13 bases lay in between. This CDR3 has 13 amino acids. In nucleotides, the CDR3 is TGTGCCAGCAGTGGCGGGGTACTAAATGAGCAGTTCTTC. Its protein product is CASSGGVLNEQFF.

The gene calls are TRBV6-1 and TRBJ1-2; TRBD1 is a possible D gene (5 bases). The CDR3 runs to 15 residues. With 7 bases removed from V and 0 bases from J, the gap between germline ends came to 15 bases. From germline, CDR1 is MNHNS and CDR2 SASEGT. The CDR3 DNA sequence: TGTGCCAGCACCTTTCCCGACAGCACTAACTATGGCTACACCTTC. Its translation is CASTFPDSTNYGYTF.

As regards this clone: One junction end does not reproduce the germline sequence, and a read error may be involved. The chain combines TRBV11-2 with TRBJ1-4; D is undetermined. Germline assignment: CDR1 SGHAT and CDR2 FQNNGV. The CDR3 is 14 amino acids. The CDR3 sequence is CASSFMVSNEKLFF. CDR3 nucleotide sequence: TGTGCCAGCAGCTTTATGGTTTCTAACGAAAAACTGTTTTTT.

This clone occurred once. V gene TRBV19 combines with J gene TRBJ2-5; 8 bases are a match to TRBD1. Germline lookup yields CDR1 LNHDA and CDR2 SQIVND (reference sequence). The CDR3 is made up of 14 amino acids. V lost 4 bases and J lost 5; bases outside the gene matches: 6. In nucleotides, the CDR3 is TGTGCCAGTAGTACAGGGGGCGGAGGGGAGACCCAGTACTTC. Translating gives CASSTGGGGETQYF.

The V and J genes are TRBV13 and TRBJ1-4; no clear D gene. Germline V gene sequence: CDR1 PRHDT, CDR2 FYEKMQ (reference sequence). The V gene lost 2 bases and the J gene lost 6 bases, with 4 bases spanning the gap. This CDR3 contains 12 residues. CDR3 region: CASSLSHEKLFF. For the CDR3, the DNA is TGTGCCAGCAGCTTATCTCATGAAAAACTGTTTTTT.